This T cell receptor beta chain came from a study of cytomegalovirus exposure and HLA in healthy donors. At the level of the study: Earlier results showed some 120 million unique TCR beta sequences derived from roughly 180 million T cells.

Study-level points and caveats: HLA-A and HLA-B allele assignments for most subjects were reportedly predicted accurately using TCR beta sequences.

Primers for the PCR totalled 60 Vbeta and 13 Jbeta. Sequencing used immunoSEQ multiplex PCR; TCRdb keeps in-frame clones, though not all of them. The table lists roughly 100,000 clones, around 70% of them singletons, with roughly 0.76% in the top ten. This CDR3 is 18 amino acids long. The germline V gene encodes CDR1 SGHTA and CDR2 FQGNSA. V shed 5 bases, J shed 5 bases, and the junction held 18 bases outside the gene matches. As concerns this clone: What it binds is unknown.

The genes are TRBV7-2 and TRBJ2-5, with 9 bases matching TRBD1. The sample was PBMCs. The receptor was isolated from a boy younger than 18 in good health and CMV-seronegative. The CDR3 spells CASSPRSGTGKGGETQYF. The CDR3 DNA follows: TGTGCCAGCAGCCCCCGGTCCGGGACAGGGAAAGGCGGCGAGACCCAGTACTTC. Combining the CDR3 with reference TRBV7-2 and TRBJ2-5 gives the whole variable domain GAGVSQSPSNKVTEKGKDVELRCDPISGHTALYWYRQSLGQGLEFLIYFQGNSAPDKSGLPSDRFSAERTGGSVSTLTIQRTQQEDSAVYLCASSPRSGTGKGGETQYFGPGTRLLVL.